This entry features one T cell receptor beta chain sequence. In the authors' methods: Amplification with reference gene primers provided the estimates of nucleated cell counts. TCRdb's copy holds only in-frame clones and misses some; the assay was immunoSEQ multiplex PCR. V and J calls and clone size follow that table, whereas D and trimming were derived from the DNA. The repertoire holds over 400,000 clones, with around 86% as singletons. This CDR3 is built from 14 residues. Germline lookup yields CDR1 SQVTM and CDR2 ANQGSEA. The junction had 6 bases not matched to a gene; V was cut back by 6 bases and J by 2 bases. This sample is drawn from a study of blood T cell repertoires in COVID-19. For the study at large: Sites across the United States, Italy and Spain contributed samples from acute and convalescent COVID-19.

What was sequenced was peripheral blood. The receptor's source is a woman aged 25 to 39 with active or convalescent COVID-19. The rearrangement links TRBV29-1 to TRBJ2-2; 7 bases fit TRBD1. The CDR3 bases are TGCAGCGTGCCCGGGACAGCTAACACCGGGGAGCTGTTTTTT. Translated, it gives CSVPGTANTGELFF.